A single sample gave rise to the 8 T cell receptor beta chains below, sequenced in a study of cytomegalovirus exposure and HLA in healthy donors (TCRdb year 2017). The library came from the immunoSEQ multiplex PCR assay. For the multiplex PCR, a mixture combining 60 forward primers for TCR Vbeta segments and 13 reverse primers for TCR Jbeta segments was used. TCRdb re-hosts the immuneACCESS table, in-frame sequences only. Its copies lack some clones; in the studies checked, an unresolved V gene accounts for under half of them, and the cause for the rest is not known. The sample table lists more than 65,000 clones, 74% of them with a count of one. 11% of the sample is held by the ten biggest clonotypes. Sequencing was carried out using PBMCs. These receptors were obtained from a woman aged 60-75 years in good health and CMV-seropositive.

The chain has TRBV11-3 and TRBJ2-3; TRBD2 agrees at 8 bases. This CDR3 contains 14 residues. The V and J ends lost 5 bases and 1 base, in that order; junction bases with no gene match: 2. Germline CDR1 and CDR2: SGHNT and YENEEA. The chain's CDR3 is CASSQTSGTDTQYF. The CDR3 DNA reads TGTGCCAGCAGCCAGACTAGCGGCACAGATACGCAGTATTTT.

V usage is TRBV9 and J usage is TRBJ2-1; 14 bases are a match to TRBD2. From germline, CDR1 is SGDLS and CDR2 YYNGEE. J was trimmed by 9 bases and V by 4 bases; bases with no gene match: 6. CDR3 length equals 15 residues. The CDR3 loop is CASSPTSGGASEQFF. The CDR3 DNA sequence: TGTGCCAGCAGCCCGACTAGCGGGGGGGCCAGTGAGCAGTTCTTC.

A few counts support this clone. V and J are TRBV6-1 and TRBJ1-1; TRBD1 matches 8 bases. Losses at the gene ends were 6 bases for V and 4 bases for J; bases not matched to a gene: 4. There are 13 residues in the CDR3. The germline V gene has CDR1 MNHNS and CDR2 SASEGT. CDR3 coding DNA: TGTGCCAGCAGGGACAGGGTTTTCACTGAAGCTTTCTTT. Translated, it gives CASRDRVFTEAFF.

This clone was found a few times. The CDR3: CASSPRDRASGANVLTF. The CDR3 bases are TGTGCCAGTAGTCCACGGGACAGGGCCTCTGGGGCCAACGTCCTGACTTTC. The genes are TRBV19 and TRBJ2-6; 9 nucleotides match TRBD1. Trimming removed 5 bases from V and 0 bases from J; junction bases left unmatched: 5. This CDR3 contains 17 residues. CDR1 LNHDA and CDR2 SQIVND come from the germline V gene (reference sequence).

The chain couples TRBV19 to TRBJ1-2, with D uncertain. This CDR3 has 13 residues. Trimming stripped 5 bases from V and 2 bases from J, with 9 bases between. From germline, CDR1 is LNHDA and CDR2 SQIVND (reference sequence). The CDR3 bases are TGTGCCAGTAGTTCACAGATAAACTATGGCTACACCTTC. It codes for CASSSQINYGYTF.

The chain links TRBV18 to TRBJ2-7; D unresolved. Germline values: CDR1 KGHSH, CDR2 LQKENI. This CDR3 is 15 amino acids long. Trimming shortened V by 0 bases and J by 3 bases, and 12 bases separated the two germline ends. The CDR3 nucleotides read TGTGCCAGCTCACCACCTAACCAACCGGGCTACGAGCAGTACTTC. It codes for CASSPPNQPGYEQYF.

This clone is deemed medium-sized. The genes are TRBV2 and TRBJ2-7, with TRBD1 identical over 7 bases. The CDR3 spans 14 residues. Germline CDR1 and CDR2: SNHLY and FYNNEI. V lost 7 bases to trimming and J lost 2 bases; unmatched junction nucleotides: 8. CDR3 sequence reads: CASNTDRVTYEQYF. The CDR3 DNA sequence: TGTGCCAGCAACACTGACAGGGTGACCTACGAGCAGTACTTC. The full variable domain, with the rest looked up from reference TRBV2 and TRBJ2-7, is EPEVTQTPSHQVTQMGQEVILRCVPISNHLYFYWYRQILGQKVEFLVSFYNNEISEKSEIFDDQFSVERPDGSNFTLKIRSTKLEDSAMYFCASNTDRVTYEQYFGPGTRLTVT.

This chain joins TRBV6-1 and TRBJ2-7; the D is unclear. Trimming cost V 0 bases and J 4 bases, with 10 bases left between them. This CDR3 region has 14 residues. CDR1 is MNHNS, CDR2 SASEGT, per germline. CDR3 loop: CASSEAVQVYEQYF. For the CDR3, the DNA is TGTGCCAGCAGTGAAGCGGTGCAGGTTTACGAGCAGTACTTC.